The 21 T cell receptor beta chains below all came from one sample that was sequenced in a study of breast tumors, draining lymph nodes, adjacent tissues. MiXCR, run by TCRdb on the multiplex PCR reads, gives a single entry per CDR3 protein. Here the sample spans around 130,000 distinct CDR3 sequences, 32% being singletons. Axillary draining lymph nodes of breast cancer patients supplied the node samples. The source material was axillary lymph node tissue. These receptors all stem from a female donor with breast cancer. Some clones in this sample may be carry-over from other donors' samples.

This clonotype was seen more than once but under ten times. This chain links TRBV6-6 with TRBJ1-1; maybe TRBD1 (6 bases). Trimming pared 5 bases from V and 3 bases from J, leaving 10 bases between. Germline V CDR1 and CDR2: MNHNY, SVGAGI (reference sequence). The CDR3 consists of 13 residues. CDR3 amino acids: CASSPQGYTEAFF. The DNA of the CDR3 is TGTGCCAGCAGTCCACAGGGATACACTGAAGCTTTCTTT.

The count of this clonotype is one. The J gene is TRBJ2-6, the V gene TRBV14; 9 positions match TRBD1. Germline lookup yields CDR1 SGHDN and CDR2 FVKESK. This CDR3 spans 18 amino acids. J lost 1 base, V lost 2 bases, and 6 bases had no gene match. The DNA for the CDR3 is TGTGCCAGCAGCCAAAGGGGGACAGGGATATCTGGGGCCAACGTCCTGACTTTC. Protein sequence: CASSQRGTGISGANVLTF.

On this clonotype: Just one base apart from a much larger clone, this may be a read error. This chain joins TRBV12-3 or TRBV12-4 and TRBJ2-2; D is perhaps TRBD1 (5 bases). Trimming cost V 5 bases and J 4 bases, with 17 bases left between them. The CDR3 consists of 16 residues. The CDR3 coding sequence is TGTGCCAGCAGTCCACCTGGACATATGAGCACCGGGGAGCTGTTTTTT. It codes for CASSPPGHMSTGELFF.

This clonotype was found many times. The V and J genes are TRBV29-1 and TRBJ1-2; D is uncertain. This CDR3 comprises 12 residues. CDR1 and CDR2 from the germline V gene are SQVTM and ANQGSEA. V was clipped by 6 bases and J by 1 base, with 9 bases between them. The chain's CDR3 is CSVNGVNYGYTF. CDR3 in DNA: TGCAGCGTGAATGGGGTTAACTATGGCTACACCTTC.

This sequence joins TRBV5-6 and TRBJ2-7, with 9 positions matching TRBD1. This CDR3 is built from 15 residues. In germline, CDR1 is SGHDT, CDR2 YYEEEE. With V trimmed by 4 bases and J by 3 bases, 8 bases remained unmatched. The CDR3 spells CASSGQGTEDYEQYV. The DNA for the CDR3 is TGTGCCAGCAGCGGACAGGGGACGGAGGACTACGAGCAGTACGTC.

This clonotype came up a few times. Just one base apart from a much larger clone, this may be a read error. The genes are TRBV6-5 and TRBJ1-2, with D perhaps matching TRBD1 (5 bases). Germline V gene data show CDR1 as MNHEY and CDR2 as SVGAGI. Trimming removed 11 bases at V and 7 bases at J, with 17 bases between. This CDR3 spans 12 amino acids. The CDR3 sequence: CAARPGSTGYTF. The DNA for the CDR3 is TGTGCCGCCAGGCCAGGGTCGACTGGCTACACCTTC.

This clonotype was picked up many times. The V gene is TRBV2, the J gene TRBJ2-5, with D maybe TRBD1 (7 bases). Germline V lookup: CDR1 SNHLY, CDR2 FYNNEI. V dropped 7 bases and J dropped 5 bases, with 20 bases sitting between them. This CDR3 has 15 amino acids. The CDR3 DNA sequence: TGTGCCAGCACGGAGGGACAGCCGGCGGTGGAGACCCAGTACTTC. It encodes CASTEGQPAVETQYF.

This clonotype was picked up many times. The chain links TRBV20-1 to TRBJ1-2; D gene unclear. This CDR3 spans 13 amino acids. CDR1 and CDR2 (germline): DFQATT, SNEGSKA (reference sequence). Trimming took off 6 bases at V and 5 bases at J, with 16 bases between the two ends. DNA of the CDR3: TGCAGTGCCGCCCAAGGAGGGTGGTATGGCTACACCTTC. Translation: CSAAQGGWYGYTF.

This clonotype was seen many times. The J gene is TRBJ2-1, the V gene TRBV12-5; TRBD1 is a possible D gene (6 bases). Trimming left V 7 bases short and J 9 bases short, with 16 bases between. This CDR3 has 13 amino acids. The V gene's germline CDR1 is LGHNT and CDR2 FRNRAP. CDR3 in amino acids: CASAHPRGGEQFF. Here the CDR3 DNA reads TGTGCTAGTGCCCACCCCAGGGGCGGTGAGCAGTTCTTC.

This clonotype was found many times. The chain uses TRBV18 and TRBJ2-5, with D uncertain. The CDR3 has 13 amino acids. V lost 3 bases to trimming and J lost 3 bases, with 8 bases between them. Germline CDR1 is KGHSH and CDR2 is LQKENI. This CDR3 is CASSPNAEETQYF. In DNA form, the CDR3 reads TGTGCCAGCTCACCTAACGCTGAAGAGACCCAGTACTTC.

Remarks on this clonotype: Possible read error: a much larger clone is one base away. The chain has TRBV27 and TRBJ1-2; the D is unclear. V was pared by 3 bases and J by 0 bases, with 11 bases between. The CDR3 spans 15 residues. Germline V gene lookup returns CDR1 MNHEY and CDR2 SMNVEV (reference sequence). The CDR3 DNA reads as TGTGCCAGCAGTTTTTTGTCGAGGACTAACTATGGCTACACCTTC. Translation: CASSFLSRTNYGYTF.

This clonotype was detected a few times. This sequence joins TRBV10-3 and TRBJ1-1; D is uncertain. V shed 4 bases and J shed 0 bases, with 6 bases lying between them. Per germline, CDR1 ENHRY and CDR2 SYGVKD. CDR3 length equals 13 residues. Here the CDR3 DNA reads TGTGCCATCAGTGCCGCTATGAACACTGAAGCTTTCTTT. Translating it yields CAISAAMNTEAFF.

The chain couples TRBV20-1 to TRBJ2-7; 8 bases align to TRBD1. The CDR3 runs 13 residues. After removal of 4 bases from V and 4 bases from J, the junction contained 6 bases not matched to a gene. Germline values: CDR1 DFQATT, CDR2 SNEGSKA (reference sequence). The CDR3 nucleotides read TGCAGTGCTAACGGACAGGGCCAATACGAGCAGTACTTC. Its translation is CSANGQGQYEQYF.

The CDR3, as DNA: TGTGCCAGCAGCTGGGGGGGGCACAATCAGCCCCAGCATTTT. Its translation: CASSWGGHNQPQHF. The rearrangement joins TRBV5-6 to TRBJ1-5; D possibly corresponds to TRBD1 (6 bases). CDR3 length equals 14 residues. The V end lost 3 bases, the J end lost 3 bases, and 10 bases lay between the germline ends. In germline, CDR1 is SGHDT, CDR2 YYEEEE.

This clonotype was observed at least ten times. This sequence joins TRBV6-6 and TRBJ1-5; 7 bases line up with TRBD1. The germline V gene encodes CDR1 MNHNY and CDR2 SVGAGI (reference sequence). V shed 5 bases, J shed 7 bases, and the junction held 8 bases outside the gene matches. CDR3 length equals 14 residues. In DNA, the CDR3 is TGTGCCAGCAGTCACCCTACAGGGGAACAGCCCCAGCATTTT. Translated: CASSHPTGEQPQHF.

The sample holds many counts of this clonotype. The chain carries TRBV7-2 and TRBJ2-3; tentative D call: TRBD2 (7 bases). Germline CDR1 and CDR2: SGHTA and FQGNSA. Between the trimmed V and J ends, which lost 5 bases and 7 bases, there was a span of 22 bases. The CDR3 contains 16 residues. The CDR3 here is CASSEPGGGPKNTQYF. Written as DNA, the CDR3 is TGTGCCAGCAGCGAACCGGGCGGGGGCCCGAAAAATACGCAGTATTTT.

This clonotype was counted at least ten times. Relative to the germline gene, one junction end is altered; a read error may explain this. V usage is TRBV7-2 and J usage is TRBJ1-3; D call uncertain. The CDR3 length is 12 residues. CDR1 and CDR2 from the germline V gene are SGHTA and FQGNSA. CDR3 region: CASSLAGYTIYF. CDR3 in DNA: TGTGCCAGCAGCCTAGCGGGTTACACCATATATTTT.

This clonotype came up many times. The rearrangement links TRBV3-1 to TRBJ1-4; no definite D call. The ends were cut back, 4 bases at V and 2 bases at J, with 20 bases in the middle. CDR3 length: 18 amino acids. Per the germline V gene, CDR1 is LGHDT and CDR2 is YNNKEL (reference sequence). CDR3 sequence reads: CASSRTSWEGSTNEKLFF. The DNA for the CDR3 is TGTGCCAGCAGCCGTACGTCTTGGGAAGGCTCGACTAATGAAAAACTGTTTTTT. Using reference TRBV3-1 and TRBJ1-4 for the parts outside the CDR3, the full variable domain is DTAVSQTPKYLVTQMGNDKSIKCEQNLGHDTMYWYKQDSKKFLKIMFSYNNKELIINETVPNRFSPKSPDKAHLNLHINSLELGDSAVYFCASSRTSWEGSTNEKLFFGSGTQLSVL.

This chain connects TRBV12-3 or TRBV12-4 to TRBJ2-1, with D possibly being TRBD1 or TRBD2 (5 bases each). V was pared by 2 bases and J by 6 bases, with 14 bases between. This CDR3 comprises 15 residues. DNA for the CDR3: TGTGCCAGCAGTTTACGACCCGGGGCGGGCAATGAGCAGTTCTTC. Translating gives CASSLRPGAGNEQFF.

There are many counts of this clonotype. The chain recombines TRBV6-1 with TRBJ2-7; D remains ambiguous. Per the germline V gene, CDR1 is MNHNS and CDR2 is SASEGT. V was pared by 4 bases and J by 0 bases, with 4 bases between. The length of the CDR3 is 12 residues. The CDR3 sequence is CASSGNSYEQYF. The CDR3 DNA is TGTGCCAGCAGTGGGAACTCCTACGAGCAGTACTTC.

The CDR3 loop is CAWITGTANTEAFF. The DNA for the CDR3 is TGTGCCTGGATAACCGGGACAGCAAACACTGAAGCTTTCTTT. This chain connects TRBV30 to TRBJ1-1, with 7 bases that match TRBD1. CDR1 is GTSNPN, CDR2 SVGIG, per germline (reference sequence). The CDR3 totals 14 residues. The V and J ends lost 4 bases and 2 bases, in that order; junction bases with no gene match: 7.